The entry that follows covers one T cell receptor beta chain sequence. Base qualities are not recorded, but no much larger clone differs from it by a single base. The data were obtained in a study of graft-versus-host responses after intestinal transplantation (dated by TCRdb to the early 2020s). Notes on the research overall: The transplants that recipients received were multivisceral, liver-intestinal, or isolated intestinal. Alloreactive clones were identified by sequencing pre-transplant mixed lymphocyte reaction products and comparing these products with unstimulated pre-transplant donor and recipient T cells. A cohort of 24 intestinal transplant recipients, including one retransplant, was enrolled, and 3 patients lacking pretransplant specimens were excluded. Anti-thymocyte globulin induction was given to all recipients, followed by maintenance tacrolimus and steroids for two to four years. Graft-versus-host and host-versus-graft alloreactive T cell clones were tracked in the graft, circulation and bone marrow after intestinal transplantation using bulk TCR-beta CDR3 sequencing. Donor T cell macrochimerism was defined as a peak of at least 4% donor T cells among recipient peripheral blood mononuclear cells. Samples from a few later patients were sequenced in-house on an Illumina MiSeq with MiXCR processing rather than by the commercial service.

In the paper's terms, the time point label means: cells obtained before transplantation from donor or recipient. Mixed lymphocyte reactions plated around 200,000 CFSE-labeled pre-transplant responders with around 200,000 irradiated violet-dye-labeled stimulators and were cultured for approximately six days. Proliferating CD3+CD4+CFSE-low and CD3+CD8+CFSE-low responder cells were FACS-sorted on a BD Influx sorter after the mixed lymphocyte reaction. The method was the immunoSEQ multiplex PCR assay. For most patients, genomic DNA was isolated with the Qiagen DNeasy Blood and Tissue Kit and shipped frozen to Adaptive Biotechnologies for TCR sequencing. Adaptive Biotechnologies carried out high-throughput TCR-beta CDR3 sequencing of genomic DNA for most patients. In the paper's pipeline: Adaptive's ImmunoSEQ software supplied the TCR sequencing data for under 20 patients, while MiXCR and VDJtools were used to process a few other patients. To correct CD4 versus CD8 sorting errors, any sequence found in both subsets at a frequency ratio below 5:1 was removed. CDR3 nucleotide sequences shared by donor and recipient were removed because the origin of these sequences could not be assigned. To count as alloreactive, a clone needed at least 2-fold expansion over unstimulated cells and a minimum CFSE-low frequency of 0.002% (template counts) or 0.001% (read counts). A clone was considered mappable if detected in the sequenced pre-transplant spleen, lymph node, or MLR CFSE-low populations of the donor or recipient. The cumulative frequency of alloreactive clones was calculated as a percentage of all sequences, weighted by copy number. What TCRdb holds here is the immuneACCESS table cut down to in-frame rearrangements. Part of the clones is not present; checked against another copy, under half of the missing clones reflect an unresolved V gene, and the others are unexplained. V and J calls and clone size are as listed in that table; D and trimming were resolved from the DNA. A total of tens of thousands of clones appear in this sample, around 43% of them only once. The leading ten clones occupy approximately 1.3% of the sample.

The CDR3 spans 13 residues, from the cysteine through the phenylalanine. The CDR3 DNA has 39 bases and is translated from base 1. CDR1 and CDR2 (GTSNPN, SVGIG) derive from the germline V gene (reference sequence). The junction carries 8 bases between V and J, which are trimmed by 4 bases and 2 bases respectively. Study-level results and caveats: The conclusions were limited by the relatively low number and heterogeneity of the intestinal transplant patients. Early after transplant, declines in HvG clones were associated with peak levels of circulating GvH clones. GvH clones were found in recipient bone marrow, and some of the GvH clones appeared earlier in ileal mucosa or blood, which is consistent with an intestinal mucosal origin. In the allografts of patients with donor T cell macrochimerism, GvH to HvG T cell clonal ratios were high.

This clonotype was obtained from a human patient who was an organ donor for intestinal transplantation. The chain links TRBV30 with TRBJ2-2, with the D gene call left open. This specimen was alloreactive CD8+ T cells from a mixed lymphocyte reaction culture, taken before transplantation. What this sample's cell subset or site label stands for: CFSE-low proliferating T cells sorted from roughly 6-day pre-transplant mixed lymphocyte reaction (GvH or HvG direction). The CDR3 amino acid sequence is: CAWTPGNTGELFF. The DNA is TGTGCCTGGACTCCAGGCAACACCGGGGAGCTGTTTTTT. The CDR3, completed at both ends by the reference TRBV30 and TRBJ2-2 genes, gives the full variable domain SQTIHQWPATLVQPVGSPLSLECTVEGTSNPNLYWYRQAAGRGLQLLFYSVGIGQISSEVPQNLSASRPQDRQFILSSKKLLLSDSGFYLCAWTPGNTGELFFGEGSRLTVL.